This TCR beta chain derives from a study of T cells in Graves' hyperthyroidism and ophthalmopathy. On the study more broadly: Peripheral blood was collected at initial diagnosis, before any treatment. Study conclusions and caveats: Blood held most thyroid clonotypes expanded above 0.001 frequency.

Amplified regions were TCR beta CDR3 sequences from RNA transcripts. HTBI primers drove first-round RT-PCR of the TCR CDR3. One entry per CDR3 protein results from TCRdb running MiXCR on the multiplex PCR reads. Of under 400,000 distinct CDR3 sequences detected, over 11% appear once; the ten largest clones hold approximately 11%. The CDR3 has 16 amino acids. In germline, CDR1 is LGHDT, CDR2 YNNKEL (reference sequence). J gave up 3 bases and V 4 bases, and 8 bases lay outside the gene matches. In making diagnoses, clinical symptoms, serum thyroxine and TRAb, thyroid ultrasound and orbital computed tomography were all used. This clonotype has ten or more counts. Its target is unknown.

This chain joins TRBV3-1 and TRBJ2-3; 9 bases are a match to TRBD1. The receptor's source is a woman aged 60-75 years with Graves' hyperthyroidism. The material sequenced was blood. The CDR3 DNA is TGTGCCAGCAGCCTGGGACAGGGCAGTAGGACAGATACGCAGTATTTT. Its protein is CASSLGQGSRTDTQYF.